The rows below give T cell receptor beta chains drawn from one sample of a study of cytomegalovirus exposure and HLA in healthy donors. Produced via immunoSEQ multiplex PCR; TCRdb's table is partial and in-frame only. The profile covers 150,000 to 200,000 clones, with 65% to 80% appearing a single time and 3.5% to 5% taken by the ten largest. Input material: PBMCs. All receptors derive from a woman in her thirties in good health and CMV-seropositive. CDR3s include the opening cysteine and the closing phenylalanine or tryptophan. A D gene is named only where the DNA matches it firmly. A row's size may be missing; if present it is once, few, many or a size class.

size,D,V,J,DNA,CDR3
NA,NA,TRBV2,TRBJ2-1,TGTGCCAGCCTTACGGGGTCGAGTCGGTCCTACAATGAGCAGTTCTTC,CASLTGSSRSYNEQFF
NA,TRBD1,TRBV7-9,TRBJ1-1,TGTGCCAGCAGCCTACGGGACAGCGAGAACACTGAAGCTTTCTTT,CASSLRDSENTEAFF
NA,TRBD2,TRBV10-2,TRBJ2-7,TGCGCCACCCGACTAGCGGGAGCAAACGAGCAGTACTTC,CATRLAGANEQYF
NA,NA,TRBV6-1,TRBJ1-2,TGTGCCAGCAGTGAGTGGGACAATTCCTTCTACACCTTC,CASSEWDNSFYTF
NA,TRBD1,TRBV6-5,TRBJ1-4,TGTGCCAGCAGTTACTCGAGACAGGGGAATGAAAAACTGTTTTTT,CASSYSRQGNEKLFF
NA,TRBD2,TRBV5-4,TRBJ2-1,TGTGCCAGCAGCCGACCCCTAGCGGGGGTTAGGGATGAGCAGTTCTTC,CASSRPLAGVRDEQFF
once,NA,TRBV11-2,TRBJ2-3,TGTGCCAGCAGCCCGAGGGATACGCAGTATTTT,CASSPRDTQYF
NA,NA,TRBV6-5,TRBJ1-1,TGTGCCAGCAGTGACGACAGGTACACTGAAGCTTTCTTT,CASSDDRYTEAFF
NA,NA,TRBV10-2,TRBJ1-2,TGCGCCAGCAGACCCACAGGGTCTAACTATGGCTACACCTTC,CASRPTGSNYGYTF
NA,NA,TRBV6-5,TRBJ2-7,TGTGCCAGCAGTTACTCAGTCGGAGTAGACTCCTACGAGCAGTACTTC,CASSYSVGVDSYEQYF